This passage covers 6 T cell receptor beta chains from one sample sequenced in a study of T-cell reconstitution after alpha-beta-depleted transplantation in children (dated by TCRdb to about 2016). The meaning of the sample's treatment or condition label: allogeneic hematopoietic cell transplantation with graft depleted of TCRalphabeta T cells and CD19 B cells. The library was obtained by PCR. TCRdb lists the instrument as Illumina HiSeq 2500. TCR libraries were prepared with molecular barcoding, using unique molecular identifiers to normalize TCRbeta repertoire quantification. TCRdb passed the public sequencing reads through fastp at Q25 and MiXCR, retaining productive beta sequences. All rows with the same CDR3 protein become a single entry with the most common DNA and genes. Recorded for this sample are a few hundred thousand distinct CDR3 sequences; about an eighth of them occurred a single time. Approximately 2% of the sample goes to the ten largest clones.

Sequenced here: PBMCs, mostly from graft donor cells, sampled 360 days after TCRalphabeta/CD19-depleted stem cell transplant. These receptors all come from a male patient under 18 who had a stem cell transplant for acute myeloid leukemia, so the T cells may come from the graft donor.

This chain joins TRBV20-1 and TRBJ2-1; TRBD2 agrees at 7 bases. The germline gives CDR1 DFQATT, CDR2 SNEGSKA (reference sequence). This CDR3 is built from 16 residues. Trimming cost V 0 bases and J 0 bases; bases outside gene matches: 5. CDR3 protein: CSARDKAGISYNEQFF. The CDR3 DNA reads TGCAGTGCTAGAGATAAAGCGGGAATCTCCTACAATGAGCAGTTCTTC.

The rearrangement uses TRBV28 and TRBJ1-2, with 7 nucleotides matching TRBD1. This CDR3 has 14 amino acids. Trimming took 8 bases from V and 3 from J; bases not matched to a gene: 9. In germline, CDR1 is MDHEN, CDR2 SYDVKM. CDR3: CASVPWGTDYGYTF. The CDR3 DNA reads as TGTGCCAGCGTCCCGTGGGGGACAGACTATGGCTACACCTTC.

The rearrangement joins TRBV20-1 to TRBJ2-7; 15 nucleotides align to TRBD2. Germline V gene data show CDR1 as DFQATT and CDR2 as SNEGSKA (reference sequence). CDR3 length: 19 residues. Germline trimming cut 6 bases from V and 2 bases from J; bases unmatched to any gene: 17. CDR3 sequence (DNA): TGCAGTGCCCACACCGGGACTAGCGGGAGGATCCCATCCCCCTACGAGCAGTACTTC. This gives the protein CSAHTGTSGRIPSPYEQYF.

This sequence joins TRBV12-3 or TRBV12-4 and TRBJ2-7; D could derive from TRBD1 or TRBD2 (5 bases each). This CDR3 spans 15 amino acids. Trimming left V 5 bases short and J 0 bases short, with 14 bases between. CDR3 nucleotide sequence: TGTGCCAGCAGTCCCCGGGGCAGCCCCTCCTACGAGCAGTACTTC. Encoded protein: CASSPRGSPSYEQYF.

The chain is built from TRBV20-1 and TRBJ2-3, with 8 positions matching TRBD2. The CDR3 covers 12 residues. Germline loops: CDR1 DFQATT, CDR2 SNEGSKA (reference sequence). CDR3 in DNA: TGCAGCGCGACTAGCGCCGGAGATACGCAGTATTTT. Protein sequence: CSATSAGDTQYF.

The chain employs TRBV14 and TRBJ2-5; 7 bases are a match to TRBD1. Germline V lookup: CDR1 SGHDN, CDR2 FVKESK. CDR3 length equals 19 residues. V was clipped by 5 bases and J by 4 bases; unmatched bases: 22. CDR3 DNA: TGTGCCAGCAGCGGGACGACAGGGAGAGAGGACGCCAAAGGAGAGACCCAGTACTTC. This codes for CASSGTTGREDAKGETQYF.